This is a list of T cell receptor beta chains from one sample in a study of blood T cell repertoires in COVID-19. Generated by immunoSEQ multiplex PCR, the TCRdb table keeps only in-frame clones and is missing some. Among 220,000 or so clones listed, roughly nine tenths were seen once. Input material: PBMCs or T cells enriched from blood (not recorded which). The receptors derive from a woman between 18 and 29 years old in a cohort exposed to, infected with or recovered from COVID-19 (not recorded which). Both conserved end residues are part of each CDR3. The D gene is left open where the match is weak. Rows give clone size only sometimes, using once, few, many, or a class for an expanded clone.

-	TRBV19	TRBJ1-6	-	CASSTSGDYNSPLHF	TGTGCCAGTAGTACGTCCGGAGACTATAATTCACCCCTCCACTTT
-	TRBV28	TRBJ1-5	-	CASSGPYSNQPQHF	TGTGCCAGCAGTGGGCCGTATAGCAATCAGCCCCAGCATTTT
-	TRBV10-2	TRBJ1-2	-	CASSENAGGYTF	TGCGCCAGCAGTGAAAATGCCGGTGGCTACACCTTC
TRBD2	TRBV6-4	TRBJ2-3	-	CASSEETSGSSTQYF	TGTGCCAGCAGTGAAGAGACTAGCGGGAGCAGCACGCAGTATTTT
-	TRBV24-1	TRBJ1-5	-	CATSDPGRGEPQHF	TGTGCCACCAGTGATCCCGGGCGCGGGGAGCCCCAGCATTTT
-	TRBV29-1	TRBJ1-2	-	CSVEEGTGNDGYTF	TGCAGCGTTGAAGAGGGAACAGGGAATGATGGCTACACCTTC
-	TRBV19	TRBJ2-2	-	CASSRARGDGELFF	TGTGCCAGTAGTAGAGCCAGGGGCGACGGGGAGCTGTTTTTT
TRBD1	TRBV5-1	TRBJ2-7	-	CASRPGTVSYEQYF	TGCGCCAGCAGGCCCGGGACAGTTAGCTACGAGCAGTACTTC
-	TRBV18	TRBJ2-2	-	CANRQANTGELFF	TGTGCCAACCGACAGGCGAACACCGGGGAGCTGTTTTTT
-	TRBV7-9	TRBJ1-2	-	CASSLEGSGGYTF	TGTGCCAGCAGCCTAGAGGGGTCTGGTGGCTACACCTTC
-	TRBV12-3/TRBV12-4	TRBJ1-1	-	CASSRGTSREAFF	TGTGCCAGCAGCAGAGGGACATCTAGAGAAGCTTTCTTT
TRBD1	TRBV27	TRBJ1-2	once	CASSRDSFSYTF	TGTGCCAGCAGCCGGGACAGCTTCTCGTACACCTTC
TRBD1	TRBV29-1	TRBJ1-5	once	CSVEPDRGIYQPQHF	TGCAGCGTTGAACCAGACAGGGGAATTTATCAGCCCCAGCATTTT
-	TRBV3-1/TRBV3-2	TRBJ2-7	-	CASSPRQLIYEQYF	TGTGCCAGCAGCCCCCGACAGCTGATCTACGAGCAGTACTTC
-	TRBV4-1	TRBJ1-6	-	CASSPPAGPGAYNSPLHF	TGCGCCAGCAGCCCCCCGGCGGGGCCCGGAGCCTATAATTCACCCCTCCACTTT
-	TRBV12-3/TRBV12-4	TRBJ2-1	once	CASSSLDEQFF	TGTGCCAGCAGTTCTCTCGATGAGCAGTTCTTC
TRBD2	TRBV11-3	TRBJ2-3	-	CASSLGGTSASTDTQYF	TGTGCCAGCAGCTTAGGGGGGACTAGCGCGAGCACAGATACGCAGTATTTT
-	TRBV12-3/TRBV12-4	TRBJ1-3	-	CASGLGNTIYF	TGTGCCAGCGGGCTTGGAAACACCATATATTTT
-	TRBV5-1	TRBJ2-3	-	CASSLGESADTQYF	TGCGCCAGCAGCTTGGGCGAGTCGGCAGATACGCAGTATTTT
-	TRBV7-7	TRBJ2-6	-	CASSLEAGLPSGANVLTF	TGTGCCAGCAGCTTAGAGGCAGGTTTACCCTCTGGGGCCAACGTCCTGACTTTC
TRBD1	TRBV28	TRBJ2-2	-	CASSEGQDSGGELFF	TGTGCCAGCAGTGAAGGACAGGATTCGGGCGGGGAGCTGTTTTTT
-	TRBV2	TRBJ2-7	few	CASSEGTFYEQYF	TGTGCCAGCAGTGAAGGGACATTCTACGAGCAGTACTTC
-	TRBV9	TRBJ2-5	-	CASSGEVGTQYF	TGTGCCAGCAGCGGGGAGGTCGGGACCCAGTACTTC
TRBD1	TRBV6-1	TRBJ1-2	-	CASSEGQGAPVGGYTF	TGTGCCAGCAGTGAAGGACAGGGGGCGCCCGTGGGGGGCTACACCTTC
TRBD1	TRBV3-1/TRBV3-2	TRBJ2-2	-	CASSRDSYTGELFF	TGTGCCAGCAGCCGGGACAGCTACACCGGGGAGCTGTTTTTT
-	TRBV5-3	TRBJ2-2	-	CARSLGHHFAGRDNTGELFF	TGTGCCAGAAGCCTAGGACACCACTTCGCCGGCCGCGATAACACCGGGGAGCTGTTTTTT
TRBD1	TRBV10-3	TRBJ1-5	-	CATAGTGAGQPQHF	TGTGCCACCGCTGGGACAGGGGCTGGACAGCCCCAGCATTTT
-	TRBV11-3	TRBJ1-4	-	CASSPSPGEKLFF	TGTGCCAGCAGCCCCTCGCCCGGTGAAAAACTGTTTTTT
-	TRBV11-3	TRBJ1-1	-	CASSLGAEAFF	TGTGCCAGCAGCTTAGGAGCTGAAGCTTTCTTT